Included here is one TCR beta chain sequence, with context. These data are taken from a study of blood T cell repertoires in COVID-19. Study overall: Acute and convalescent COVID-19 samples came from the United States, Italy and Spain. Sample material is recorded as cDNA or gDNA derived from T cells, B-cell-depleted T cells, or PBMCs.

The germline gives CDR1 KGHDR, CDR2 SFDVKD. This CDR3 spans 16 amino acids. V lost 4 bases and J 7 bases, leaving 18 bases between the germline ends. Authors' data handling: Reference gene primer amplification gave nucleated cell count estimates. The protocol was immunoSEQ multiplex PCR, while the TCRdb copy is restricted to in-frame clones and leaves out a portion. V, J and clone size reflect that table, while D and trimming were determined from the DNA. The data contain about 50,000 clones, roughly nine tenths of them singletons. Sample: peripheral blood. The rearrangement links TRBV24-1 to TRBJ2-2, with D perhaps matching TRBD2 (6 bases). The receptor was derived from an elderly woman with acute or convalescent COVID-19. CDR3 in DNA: TGTGCCACCAGTGACCCCGGGACTTCCCAACACGGGGAGCTGTTTTTT. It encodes CATSDPGTSQHGELFF.